This TCR beta chain was sequenced in a study of T cell responses to AZD1222 COVID-19 vaccine. Sequencing used immunoSEQ multiplex PCR; TCRdb keeps in-frame clones, though not all of them. The sample consists of roughly 120,000 clones, around 84% of them appearing once. The trim removed 2 bases at V and 0 bases at J, leaving 0 bases unmatched. Germline V gene sequence: CDR1 SGHTA, CDR2 FQGTGA. This CDR3 comprises 15 residues. Worth noting for this clone: Its cognate antigen is unknown.

Points from the study as a whole: Regions left unmutated in variants are reportedly the target of nearly half of spike-specific TCRs.

This specimen was peripheral blood, taken 28 days after the second AZD1222 dose. This rearrangement joins TRBV7-3 to TRBJ2-2, with 7 bases fitting TRBD2. This clonotype was obtained from an adult who received the AZD1222 COVID-19 vaccine. CDR3 in amino acids: CASSLAGANTGELFF. Here the CDR3 DNA reads TGTGCCAGCAGCTTAGCGGGAGCGAACACCGGGGAGCTGTTTTTT.